This is a list of T cell receptor beta chains from one sample in a study of beta chain features in type 1 diabetes. Using immunoSEQ multiplex PCR, the repertoire was profiled, and TCRdb retains in-frame clones only, with some absent. This table has about 340,000 clones, roughly 13% appearing once. Material: naive CD4+ T cells from blood. These receptors came from a woman aged 18-29 years with type 1 diabetes. Both conserved end residues are part of each CDR3. D genes are given only for firm matches. Not all rows give a size; the values are once, few, many and, for expanded clones, a class.

v_call: TRBV6-6; clone_size: few; j_call: TRBJ1-5; d_call: .; cdr3_aa: CASTGTAKDNQPQHF; cdr3_nt: TGTGCCAGCACGGGAACAGCCAAAGACAATCAGCCCCAGCATTTT
v_call: TRBV5-1; clone_size: .; j_call: TRBJ2-6; d_call: .; cdr3_aa: CASSLWQVSGANVLTF; cdr3_nt: TGCGCCAGCAGCTTGTGGCAAGTCTCTGGGGCCAACGTCCTGACTTTC
v_call: TRBV5-1; clone_size: few; j_call: TRBJ2-7; d_call: .; cdr3_aa: CASSSGLDEQYF; cdr3_nt: TGCGCCAGCAGCTCCGGTCTGGACGAGCAGTACTTC
v_call: TRBV5-4; clone_size: .; j_call: TRBJ2-7; d_call: TRBD1; cdr3_aa: CASSTKTGFYEQYF; cdr3_nt: TGTGCCAGCAGCACCAAGACAGGGTTCTACGAGCAGTACTTC
v_call: TRBV15; clone_size: .; j_call: TRBJ2-3; d_call: TRBD2; cdr3_aa: CATSTMRAGASDTQYF; cdr3_nt: TGTGCCACCAGCACCATGAGAGCGGGAGCCTCAGATACGCAGTATTTT
v_call: TRBV18; clone_size: few; j_call: TRBJ2-6; d_call: TRBD1; cdr3_aa: CASSPKQGASSGANVLTF; cdr3_nt: TGTGCCAGCTCACCCAAACAGGGGGCTTCGTCTGGGGCCAACGTCCTGACTTTC
v_call: TRBV7-8; clone_size: .; j_call: TRBJ2-1; d_call: .; cdr3_aa: CASSPRIAGAINEQFF; cdr3_nt: TGTGCCAGCAGCCCTCGAATTGCGGGGGCTATCAATGAGCAGTTCTTC
v_call: TRBV30; clone_size: .; j_call: TRBJ1-5; d_call: .; cdr3_aa: CAWSVIGPYNQPQHF; cdr3_nt: TGTGCCTGGAGTGTAATTGGGCCGTACAATCAGCCCCAGCATTTT
v_call: TRBV28; clone_size: .; j_call: TRBJ2-1; d_call: TRBD1; cdr3_aa: CASSSGQGVNEQFF; cdr3_nt: TGTGCCAGCAGTTCGGGACAGGGGGTGAATGAGCAGTTCTTC
v_call: TRBV7-9; clone_size: .; j_call: TRBJ1-2; d_call: .; cdr3_aa: CASSSDSYGYTF; cdr3_nt: TGTGCCAGCAGCTCAGACAGTTATGGCTACACCTTC
v_call: TRBV18; clone_size: few; j_call: TRBJ2-3; d_call: .; cdr3_aa: CASSPGGSTDTQYF; cdr3_nt: TGTGCCAGCTCACCAGGCGGCAGCACAGATACGCAGTATTTT
v_call: TRBV9; clone_size: .; j_call: TRBJ2-1; d_call: TRBD2; cdr3_aa: CASSVAGLAGGTEQFF; cdr3_nt: TGTGCCAGCAGCGTAGCTGGTCTAGCGGGAGGCACTGAGCAGTTCTTC
v_call: TRBV6-5; clone_size: .; j_call: TRBJ2-1; d_call: .; cdr3_aa: CASTDLSGPNEQFF; cdr3_nt: TGTGCCAGCACCGACTTGTCAGGGCCCAATGAGCAGTTCTTC
v_call: TRBV18; clone_size: few; j_call: TRBJ2-4; d_call: .; cdr3_aa: CASSPRQVWAKNIQYF; cdr3_nt: TGTGCCAGCTCACCCCGGCAGGTTTGGGCCAAAAACATTCAGTACTTC
v_call: TRBV11-3; clone_size: few; j_call: TRBJ2-1; d_call: .; cdr3_aa: CASSLGANLNEQFF; cdr3_nt: TGTGCCAGCAGCTTAGGGGCTAACTTGAATGAGCAGTTCTTC
v_call: TRBV29-1; clone_size: few; j_call: TRBJ2-1; d_call: TRBD2; cdr3_aa: CSAGGSGSFYNEQFF; cdr3_nt: TGCAGCGCCGGGGGTAGCGGGAGTTTTTACAATGAGCAGTTCTTC
v_call: TRBV7-9; clone_size: .; j_call: TRBJ2-7; d_call: TRBD1; cdr3_aa: CASSSDRLTYEQYF; cdr3_nt: TGTGCCAGCAGCTCGGACAGGTTGACCTACGAGCAGTACTTC
v_call: TRBV5-4; clone_size: .; j_call: TRBJ2-5; d_call: TRBD2; cdr3_aa: CASSLGGGLVMQETQYF; cdr3_nt: TGTGCCAGCAGCTTGGGTGGAGGACTAGTTATGCAAGAGACCCAGTACTTC
v_call: TRBV30; clone_size: few; j_call: TRBJ1-1; d_call: .; cdr3_aa: CAWSADTGAFF; cdr3_nt: TGTGCCTGGAGTGCGGACACGGGAGCTTTCTTT
v_call: TRBV30; clone_size: few; j_call: TRBJ2-1; d_call: TRBD2; cdr3_aa: CAWSVRWGLAYYNEQFF; cdr3_nt: TGTGCCTGGAGTGTAAGGTGGGGACTAGCCTACTACAATGAGCAGTTCTTC
v_call: TRBV29-1; clone_size: .; j_call: TRBJ1-5; d_call: TRBD1; cdr3_aa: CSAITGASNQPQHF; cdr3_nt: TGCAGCGCCATAACAGGGGCTAGCAATCAGCCCCAGCATTTT
v_call: TRBV19; clone_size: few; j_call: TRBJ1-5; d_call: .; cdr3_aa: CASSAHGTDSNQPQHF; cdr3_nt: TGTGCCAGTAGTGCCCACGGGACTGATAGCAATCAGCCCCAGCATTTT
v_call: TRBV7-2; clone_size: .; j_call: TRBJ1-5; d_call: .; cdr3_aa: CASSPRVGNQPQHF; cdr3_nt: TGTGCCAGCAGCCCCCGGGTCGGCAATCAGCCCCAGCATTTT
v_call: TRBV18; clone_size: few; j_call: TRBJ2-1; d_call: .; cdr3_aa: CASSPPGRVYNEQFF; cdr3_nt: TGTGCCAGCTCACCACCGGGCAGGGTTTACAATGAGCAGTTCTTC
v_call: TRBV9; clone_size: .; j_call: TRBJ2-3; d_call: TRBD1; cdr3_aa: CASSGTGGIDTQYF; cdr3_nt: TGTGCCAGCAGCGGGACAGGGGGCATAGATACGCAGTATTTT
v_call: TRBV7-2; clone_size: .; j_call: TRBJ2-3; d_call: .; cdr3_aa: CASSFLGQNTDTQYF; cdr3_nt: TGTGCCAGCAGCTTCCTAGGACAGAACACAGATACGCAGTATTTT
v_call: TRBV28; clone_size: .; j_call: TRBJ1-1; d_call: .; cdr3_aa: CASSLQGHPLNTEAFF; cdr3_nt: TGTGCCAGCAGTTTGCAGGGACACCCTTTGAACACTGAAGCTTTCTTT
v_call: TRBV27; clone_size: .; j_call: TRBJ2-4; d_call: TRBD1; cdr3_aa: CASSLSRTGRKNIQYF; cdr3_nt: TGTGCCAGCAGTTTATCGAGGACAGGGAGAAAAAACATTCAGTACTTC
v_call: TRBV28; clone_size: .; j_call: TRBJ2-7; d_call: .; cdr3_aa: CASSLSVGAGPDEQYF; cdr3_nt: TGTGCCAGCAGTTTATCCGTTGGTGCAGGGCCGGACGAGCAGTACTTC
v_call: TRBV7-9; clone_size: .; j_call: TRBJ2-7; d_call: .; cdr3_aa: CASSSGPGGREQYF; cdr3_nt: TGTGCCAGCAGCTCCGGCCCTGGGGGCAGGGAGCAGTACTTC
v_call: TRBV27; clone_size: few; j_call: TRBJ1-5; d_call: .; cdr3_aa: CASGGGLQAQHF; cdr3_nt: TGTGCCAGCGGCGGGGGACTGCAGGCCCAGCATTTT
v_call: TRBV19; clone_size: .; j_call: TRBJ2-5; d_call: TRBD2; cdr3_aa: CASSPLAGDQETQYF; cdr3_nt: TGTGCCAGTAGTCCCCTAGCGGGGGATCAAGAGACCCAGTACTTC
v_call: TRBV6-5; clone_size: .; j_call: TRBJ2-7; d_call: .; cdr3_aa: CASSPGTLYEQYF; cdr3_nt: TGTGCCAGCAGCCCCGGGACACTTTACGAGCAGTACTTC
v_call: TRBV15; clone_size: few; j_call: TRBJ2-1; d_call: .; cdr3_aa: CATSSKAETYNEQFF; cdr3_nt: TGTGCCACCAGCAGTAAAGCGGAAACCTACAATGAGCAGTTCTTC
v_call: TRBV29-1; clone_size: many; j_call: TRBJ2-7; d_call: .; cdr3_aa: CSVSRVDGYEQYF; cdr3_nt: TGCAGCGTCAGCAGGGTGGATGGGTACGAGCAGTACTTC
v_call: TRBV7-9; clone_size: few; j_call: TRBJ2-7; d_call: .; cdr3_aa: CASSFTGSSYEQYF; cdr3_nt: TGTGCCAGCAGCTTTACAGGTAGCTCCTACGAGCAGTACTTC
v_call: TRBV18; clone_size: .; j_call: TRBJ2-3; d_call: .; cdr3_aa: CASSGATSTDTQYF; cdr3_nt: TGTGCCAGCTCTGGGGCTACTAGCACAGATACGCAGTATTTT
v_call: TRBV29-1; clone_size: few; j_call: TRBJ1-1; d_call: .; cdr3_aa: CSAVGPLGAFF; cdr3_nt: TGCAGCGCTGTTGGCCCCCTCGGGGCTTTCTTT
v_call: TRBV29-1; clone_size: .; j_call: TRBJ2-5; d_call: .; cdr3_aa: CSVEDGQPQVGTQYF; cdr3_nt: TGCAGCGTTGAAGATGGGCAGCCCCAAGTTGGGACCCAGTACTTC
v_call: TRBV9; clone_size: .; j_call: TRBJ2-1; d_call: .; cdr3_aa: CASSVGEGQAGSEQFF; cdr3_nt: TGTGCCAGCAGCGTAGGGGAGGGACAGGCGGGAAGTGAGCAGTTCTTC
v_call: TRBV4-1; clone_size: few; j_call: TRBJ1-5; d_call: .; cdr3_aa: CASSQEFGQLNQPQHF; cdr3_nt: TGCGCCAGCAGCCAAGAATTCGGACAGCTCAATCAGCCCCAGCATTTT
v_call: TRBV29-1; clone_size: many; j_call: TRBJ2-7; d_call: .; cdr3_aa: CSVEYSYEQYF; cdr3_nt: TGCAGCGTTGAGTACAGCTACGAGCAGTACTTC
v_call: TRBV19; clone_size: few; j_call: TRBJ2-3; d_call: TRBD2; cdr3_aa: CASASGNTDTQYF; cdr3_nt: TGTGCCAGTGCTAGCGGGAATACAGATACGCAGTATTTT
v_call: TRBV18; clone_size: few; j_call: TRBJ2-5; d_call: TRBD1; cdr3_aa: CASSPDRGQETQYF; cdr3_nt: TGTGCCAGCTCACCAGACAGGGGGCAGGAGACCCAGTACTTC
v_call: TRBV4-1; clone_size: .; j_call: TRBJ2-1; d_call: .; cdr3_aa: CASSHLQGERQFF; cdr3_nt: TGCGCCAGCAGCCACCTTCAAGGGGAACGGCAGTTCTTC
v_call: TRBV4-1; clone_size: .; j_call: TRBJ2-2; d_call: TRBD2; cdr3_aa: CASRPGLAGVRTGELFF; cdr3_nt: TGCGCCAGCAGACCGGGACTAGCGGGAGTCCGCACCGGGGAGCTGTTTTTT